The 20 T cell receptor beta chains reported below all come from one sample, sequenced in a study of shared clonotypes between healthy human individuals. Produced via immunoSEQ multiplex PCR; TCRdb's table is partial and in-frame only. The sample records under 750,000 clones, over 60% being singletons. Source material: memory CD4+ T cells sorted from blood. Subset: CD45RA-negative fraction. These receptors all come from a woman in her 30s in good health.

The CDR3, as DNA: TGTGCCAGCAGCCCCGGGACAGAGGGATATGGCTACACCTTC. Translation: CASSPGTEGYGYTF. The J gene is TRBJ1-2, the V gene TRBV5-4, with 7 bases identical to TRBD1. CDR1 is SGHNT and CDR2 is YYREEE in the germline V gene (reference sequence). The trim removed 4 bases at V and 5 bases at J, leaving 8 bases unmatched. The CDR3 spans 14 residues.

V is TRBV6-1 and J is TRBJ2-5, with D unresolved. The CDR3 length is 13 residues. Germline V gives CDR1 MNHNS, CDR2 SASEGT. V was shortened by 8 bases and J by 5 bases, with 15 bases between the two germline ends. The CDR3 nucleotides are TGTGCCAGCCGATTAGGGTTTGGGGAGACCCAGTACTTC. Amino acid sequence: CASRLGFGETQYF.

The chain employs TRBV14 and TRBJ1-1; D unclear. Germline values: CDR1 SGHDN, CDR2 FVKESK. CDR3 length: 13 residues. Trimming took 4 bases from V and 2 from J, leaving 8 bases between them. The CDR3 loop reads CASSPLINTEAFF. CDR3 DNA sequence: TGTGCCAGCAGCCCTCTGATTAACACTGAAGCTTTCTTT.

The genes are TRBV19 and TRBJ2-1; 12 bases align to TRBD1. This CDR3 is built from 18 residues. V lost 3 bases, J lost 2 bases, and 8 bases stayed unmatched. Germline CDR1 reads LNHDA; CDR2 reads SQIVND (reference sequence). The CDR3 DNA is TGTGCCAGTAGTATGCCGGGACAGGGGGCTATCGCCTACAATGAGCAGTTCTTC. Its translation is CASSMPGQGAIAYNEQFF.

The J gene is TRBJ2-2, the V gene TRBV7-9; no clear D. Germline assignment: CDR1 SEHNR and CDR2 FQNEAQ (reference sequence). V dropped 3 bases and J dropped 4 bases, with 15 bases sitting between them. The CDR3 spans 16 residues. The CDR3 loop reads CASSFKRARGTGELFF. In nucleotides, the CDR3 is TGTGCCAGCAGCTTTAAGAGAGCTCGAGGCACCGGGGAGCTGTTTTTT.

The chain is built from TRBV10-3 and TRBJ2-6, with 8 bases fitting TRBD1. V was clipped by 6 bases and J by 0 bases; unmatched bases: 10. Germline V gene data show CDR1 as ENHRY and CDR2 as SYGVKD. The CDR3 has 18 residues. The CDR3 DNA is TGTGCCATCAGGGCCTCCGGGACAGGAAGCTCTGGGGCCAACGTCCTGACTTTC. This translates into CAIRASGTGSSGANVLTF.

The chain joins TRBV5-6 to TRBJ2-1; 9 bases are shared with TRBD2. The trim removed 4 bases at V and 6 bases at J, leaving 14 bases unmatched. Germline CDR1 reads SGHDT; CDR2 reads YYEEEE. The CDR3 totals 17 residues. CDR3 sequence: CASSITGWTSESNEQFF. The CDR3 DNA follows: TGTGCCAGCAGCATAACAGGGTGGACTAGCGAGTCCAATGAGCAGTTCTTC.

This clone was observed a few times. This rearrangement joins TRBV19 to TRBJ1-5; D is possibly TRBD1 (6 bases). Trimming pared 6 bases from V and 5 bases from J, leaving 11 bases between. Germline-derived CDR1 and CDR2 are LNHDA and SQIVND (reference sequence). This CDR3 is built from 13 residues. Here the CDR3 DNA reads TGTGCCAGTAGCGGACAGAGGGATCAGCCCCAGCATTTT. It encodes CASSGQRDQPQHF.

In its sample, this clone was seen a few times. The chain uses TRBV18 and TRBJ1-1; 8 bases agree with TRBD1. This CDR3 spans 14 amino acids. Per germline, CDR1 KGHSH and CDR2 LQKENI. V lost 5 bases and J lost 6; bases outside the gene matches: 8. The CDR3 loop is CASSKQGARAEAFF. The CDR3 DNA is TGTGCCAGCTCAAAGCAGGGGGCGAGGGCTGAAGCTTTCTTT.

This chain connects TRBV5-1 to TRBJ2-1; D remains ambiguous. Germline lookup yields CDR1 SGHRS and CDR2 YFSETQ. V was cut by 0 bases and J by 6 bases, with 13 bases left in between. This CDR3 region has 15 residues. The CDR3 sequence: CASSLVSSPRNEQFF. DNA of the CDR3: TGCGCCAGCAGCTTGGTCTCCTCCCCGCGCAATGAGCAGTTCTTC.

The V call is TRBV27, the J call TRBJ2-7, with TRBD2 identical over 11 bases. This CDR3 is built from 15 residues. V shed 9 bases, J shed 6 bases, and the junction held 13 bases outside the gene matches. The germline V gene encodes CDR1 MNHEY and CDR2 SMNVEV (reference sequence). In DNA form, the CDR3 reads TGTGCCAGTAAATTCACTAGCGGGAGAAGATCCGAGCAGTACTTC. This gives the protein CASKFTSGRRSEQYF.

The chain employs TRBV2 and TRBJ2-1; D might be TRBD1 (6 bases). Germline V lookup: CDR1 SNHLY, CDR2 FYNNEI. Trimming took off 7 bases at V and 0 bases at J, with 7 bases between the two ends. CDR3 length: 13 amino acids. The CDR3 protein is CASKGDSYNEQFF. In DNA form, the CDR3 reads TGTGCCAGCAAGGGGGACTCCTACAATGAGCAGTTCTTC.

The chain employs TRBV5-1 and TRBJ1-2; 7 positions agree with TRBD1. The CDR3 loop spans 14 amino acids. V dropped 6 bases and J dropped 0; count of bases not matched to a gene: 5. CDR1 and CDR2 from the germline V gene are SGHRS and YFSETQ. CDR3 DNA: TGCGCCAGCACCTCAGGGGGGACTAACTATGGCTACACCTTC. Amino acids: CASTSGGTNYGYTF.

This clone was seen a few times. The V and J genes are TRBV19 and TRBJ2-7; possibly TRBD1 for D (5 bases). CDR1 and CDR2 from the germline V gene are LNHDA and SQIVND (reference sequence). V was trimmed by 1 base and J by 2 bases, leaving 15 bases between them. The CDR3 is 16 residues long. The CDR3 loop is CASSIVLRTPTYEQYF. In nucleotides, the CDR3 is TGTGCCAGTAGTATAGTTCTTAGGACACCCACCTACGAGCAGTACTTC.

This rearrangement joins TRBV28 to TRBJ2-2; 8 bases match TRBD1. The CDR3 is made up of 16 amino acids. The germline gives CDR1 MDHEN, CDR2 SYDVKM. V lost 7 bases and J lost 1; bases outside the gene matches: 8. The CDR3 bases are TGTGCCAGCACCTTGACAGGGGCCTTGAACACCGGGGAGCTGTTTTTT. It is translated as CASTLTGALNTGELFF.

In its sample, this clone was seen a few times. The J gene is TRBJ1-4, the V gene TRBV6-1, with D unclear. The CDR3 is 14 amino acids. The germline gives CDR1 MNHNS, CDR2 SASEGT. Between the trimmed V and J ends, which lost 4 bases and 4 bases, there was a span of 10 bases. The CDR3 loop reads CASSGYGYNEKLFF. The DNA of the CDR3 is TGTGCCAGCAGTGGATACGGCTATAATGAAAAACTGTTTTTT.

The chain is built from TRBV6-5 and TRBJ2-7; 7 nucleotides align to TRBD2. The CDR3 consists of 14 residues. Trimming removed 5 bases from V and 4 bases from J; junction bases left unmatched: 8. In germline, CDR1 is MNHEY, CDR2 SVGAGI. The CDR3 region is CASSRPSSGYEQYF. The CDR3 region has the DNA TGTGCCAGCAGTCGCCCGTCTAGCGGATACGAGCAGTACTTC.

This chain joins TRBV7-2 and TRBJ1-3, with D unresolved. In germline, CDR1 is SGHTA, CDR2 FQGNSA. The CDR3 contains 16 residues. Trimming pared 5 bases from V and 0 bases from J, leaving 14 bases between. CDR3 coding DNA: TGTGCCAGCAGCCAATCCTCAGGCTCCTCTGGAAACACCATATATTTT. Protein sequence: CASSQSSGSSGNTIYF. The full variable domain, with the rest looked up from reference TRBV7-2 and TRBJ1-3, is GAGVSQSPSNKVTEKGKDVELRCDPISGHTALYWYRQSLGQGLEFLIYFQGNSAPDKSGLPSDRFSAERTGGSVSTLTIQRTQQEDSAVYLCASSQSSGSSGNTIYFGEGSWLTVV.

This clone occurred a few times. This chain connects TRBV7-9 to TRBJ1-1; no clear D. CDR3 size: 13 residues. Germline assignment: CDR1 SEHNR and CDR2 FQNEAQ (reference sequence). V dropped 8 bases and J dropped 1 base, with 11 bases sitting between them. The CDR3 DNA sequence: TGTGCCAGCGTAAGAACACCGAACACTGAAGCTTTCTTT. It yields the protein CASVRTPNTEAFF.

V usage is TRBV28 and J usage is TRBJ1-5; 8 bases align to TRBD1. The CDR3 totals 14 residues. Germline-derived CDR1 and CDR2 are MDHEN and SYDVKM. V dropped 6 bases and J dropped 5; count of bases not matched to a gene: 6. CDR3 sequence reads: CASRPRQGYQPQHF. The DNA for the CDR3 is TGTGCCAGCAGACCCAGACAGGGGTATCAGCCCCAGCATTTT.